The 17 T cell receptor beta chains below all came from one sample that was sequenced in a study of OX40 agonist ivuxolimab in advanced cancers. Profiled with immunoSEQ multiplex PCR; TCRdb holds only in-frame clones, not every one. The sample carries approximately 92,000 clones, roughly 94% recorded once. The sample consisted of CD4+ or CD8+ T cells sorted from blood, taken in a trial of the OX40 agonist ivuxolimab. The receptors were gathered from an adult with an advanced solid tumor such as melanoma, head and neck, liver or kidney cancer.

The chain couples TRBV25-1 to TRBJ1-4; D is undetermined. Trimming removed 1 base at V and 10 bases at J, with 16 bases between. Germline V CDR1 and CDR2: MGHDK, SYGVNS. This CDR3 is 15 amino acids long. The CDR3 sequence is CASSESDVARGKLFF. The CDR3 nucleotides read TGTGCCAGCAGTGAATCTGACGTCGCGCGGGGAAAACTGTTTTTT.

This rearrangement joins TRBV5-1 to TRBJ2-5, with 12 bases lining up with TRBD2. V shed 0 bases, J shed 10 bases, and the junction held 16 bases outside the gene matches. Germline lookup yields CDR1 SGHRS and CDR2 YFSETQ. The CDR3 is 18 amino acids. CDR3 sequence (DNA): TGCGCCAGCAGCTTGGTAGGGACTAGCGGGTCCCGGGGTCTTGGCCAGTACTTC. Amino acids: CASSLVGTSGSRGLGQYF.

This chain connects TRBV6-5 to TRBJ2-5; D unclear. The J call may be wrong; the DNA end is better matched by TRBJ2-7. Germline V gene data show CDR1 as MNHEY and CDR2 as SVGAGI. This CDR3 has 15 residues. This CDR3 is CASSYSTHGYYEQYF. For the CDR3, the DNA is TGTGCCAGCAGTTACTCGACCCACGGATACTACGAGCAGTACTTC.

The genes are TRBV19 and TRBJ2-3; 9 bases agree with TRBD2. J lost 3 bases, V lost 3 bases, and 4 bases had no gene match. CDR1 and CDR2 (germline): LNHDA, SQIVND (reference sequence). The CDR3 is made up of 15 amino acids. The CDR3 DNA follows: TGTGCCAGTAGTATTGGTAGCGGGGGAACAGATACGCAGTATTTT. It encodes CASSIGSGGTDTQYF.

The genes are TRBV5-6 and TRBJ2-3, with a weak D call TRBD2 (7 bases). CDR3 size: 13 residues. Between the trimmed V and J ends, which lost 6 bases and 2 bases, there was a span of 10 bases. Germline V lookup: CDR1 SGHDT, CDR2 YYEEEE. CDR3: CASNRGATDTQYF. The CDR3 nucleotides are TGTGCCAGCAACCGGGGGGCCACAGATACGCAGTATTTT.

The rearrangement joins TRBV28 to TRBJ1-4; 8 bases align to TRBD1. V lost 5 bases, J lost 8 bases, and 7 bases stayed unmatched. Germline V gives CDR1 MDHEN, CDR2 SYDVKM. This CDR3 has 14 amino acids. The CDR3 region is CASSTQGVWEKLFF. The CDR3 nucleotides are TGTGCCAGCAGTACACAGGGGGTGTGGGAAAAACTGTTTTTT.

This chain uses TRBV7-2 with TRBJ1-4; TRBD1 is a possible D gene (5 bases). The CDR3 extends over 16 amino acids. The V gene lost 4 bases and the J gene lost 0 bases, with 12 bases spanning the gap. Germline lookup yields CDR1 SGHTA and CDR2 FQGNSA. The CDR3 spells CASSSRDRATNEKLFF. The CDR3, as DNA: TGTGCCAGCAGCTCTAGGGACCGTGCAACTAATGAAAAACTGTTTTTT.

V and J are TRBV4-1 and TRBJ2-3; 13 bases fit TRBD2. The J segment lost 4 bases and the V segment lost 4 bases, leaving 2 bases of the junction unmatched. The germline CDR1 and CDR2 sequences are MGHRA and YSYEKL. The CDR3 loop spans 15 amino acids. CDR3 nucleotide sequence: TGCGCCAGCAGCCCGGGACTAGCGGGATCAGATACGCAGTATTTT. Protein sequence: CASSPGLAGSDTQYF.

This clone showed up just a few times. The V gene is TRBV7-9, the J gene TRBJ1-1, with 7 positions matching TRBD1. CDR3 size: 14 residues. The trim removed 1 base at V and 7 bases at J, leaving 6 bases unmatched. In germline, CDR1 is SEHNR, CDR2 FQNEAQ (reference sequence). In DNA, the CDR3 is TGTGCCAGCAGCTTAGTCTGGGGACAGAGTGAAGCTTTCTTT. Encoded protein: CASSLVWGQSEAFF.

The chain combines TRBV7-2 with TRBJ2-1; TRBD2 agrees at 11 bases. J lost 7 bases, V lost 5 bases, and 10 bases had no gene match. Germline values: CDR1 SGHTA, CDR2 FQGNSA. This CDR3 region has 16 residues. The CDR3 bases are TGTGCCAGCAGCCCCCGACTAGCGGGGACTTGGAATGAGCAGTTCTTC. Amino acid sequence: CASSPRLAGTWNEQFF.

The chain combines TRBV19 with TRBJ1-2; TRBD1 matches 9 bases. Germline CDR1 reads LNHDA; CDR2 reads SQIVND (reference sequence). This CDR3 is 13 amino acids long. V gave up 5 bases and J gave up 5 bases; unmatched junction bases: 3. The CDR3 DNA is TGTGCCAGTAGTCGCGACAGGGGGTATGGCTACACCTTC. The encoded protein is CASSRDRGYGYTF.

The rearrangement joins TRBV5-6 to TRBJ1-6; D is perhaps TRBD1 (5 bases). CDR1 is SGHDT, CDR2 YYEEEE, per germline. V was cut by 6 bases and J by 8 bases, with 21 bases left in between. There are 16 residues in the CDR3. In DNA, the CDR3 is TGTGCCAGCACCGAGTACGAGGGGTGGGGGTATTCACCCCTCCACTTT. Translated, it gives CASTEYEGWGYSPLHF.

V usage is TRBV10-3 and J usage is TRBJ2-2; 7 nucleotides align to TRBD2. The CDR3 is made up of 16 amino acids. Germline V gene sequence: CDR1 ENHRY, CDR2 SYGVKD. Trimming at V came to 7 bases and at J to 7 bases, leaving 15 bases not matched to a gene. The CDR3 reads CAINGGGSSRDGELFF. The CDR3 DNA reads TGTGCCATCAATGGGGGAGGGTCTTCGCGGGACGGGGAGCTGTTTTTT.

The chain joins TRBV15 to TRBJ1-1; tentative D call: TRBD1 (6 bases). Germline lookup yields CDR1 LNHNV and CDR2 YYDKDF (reference sequence). V was trimmed by 1 base and J by 8 bases, leaving 20 bases between them. There are 16 residues in the CDR3. CDR3 nucleotides: TGTGCCACCAGCAGAGGGGGTTCTACAGGGAGCACGGAAGCTTTCTTT. As protein: CATSRGGSTGSTEAFF.

The chain employs TRBV7-9 and TRBJ2-7; tentatively, D is TRBD2 (6 bases). The CDR3 length is 14 residues. CDR1 SEHNR and CDR2 FQNEAQ come from the germline V gene (reference sequence). Trimming removed 11 bases at V and 0 bases at J, with 17 bases between. The DNA of the CDR3 is TGTGCCTCGGGGGTCTCCTTGGGCTCCTACGAGCAGTACTTC. It translates to CASGVSLGSYEQYF.

The chain recombines TRBV11-3 with TRBJ2-7, with 7 bases fitting TRBD1. Losses at the gene ends were 5 bases for V and 1 base for J; bases not matched to a gene: 5. CDR1 SGHNT and CDR2 YENEEA come from the germline V gene. The CDR3 has 14 amino acids. CDR3 region: CASSRTGVSYEQYF. The CDR3, as DNA: TGTGCCAGCAGCCGGACAGGCGTTTCCTACGAGCAGTACTTC.

The rearrangement uses TRBV7-2 and TRBJ2-1; a weak D match, TRBD2 (5 bases). CDR1 SGHTA and CDR2 FQGNSA come from the germline V gene. This CDR3 contains 14 residues. V dropped 3 bases and J dropped 2 bases, with 8 bases sitting between them. The CDR3 DNA follows: TGTGCCAGCAGCTTCCGGCGGGCCTACAATGAGCAGTTCTTC. It specifies CASSFRRAYNEQFF.